These 11 T cell receptor gamma chains share one sample of origin, sequenced in a study of γδ T cells in repeated Plasmodium falciparum infection. Flow sorting of PBMC yielded separate Vgamma9/Vdelta2+ and Vdelta2-negative gammadelta T cell populations for bulk repertoire analysis. TCRdb re-called clones from the multiplex PCR reads via CATT. The table includes approximately 32,000 gamma-chain clones, 1.4% detected once. Specimen: gamma-delta T cells from blood. These receptors all stem from a pool of human donors (malaria-infected and uninfected, not separated).

Relative to its sample, this clone is medium-sized. A far larger clone is one base from this, pointing to a likely read error. This sequence joins TRGV9 and TRGJP2. With 3 bases clipped from V and 3 bases from J, the junction kept 7 bases outside the gene matches. The CDR3 has 15 amino acids. Germline CDR1 GITISATS, CDR2 ISYDGTV (reference sequence). CDR3 residues: CALWEPAGSDWIKTF. In DNA, the CDR3 is TGTGCCTTGTGGGAGCCGGCCGGTAGTGATTGGATCAAGACGTTT.

The chain recombines TRGV2 with TRGJ1 or TRGJ2. TCRdb gives no J gene; it was assigned here by matching the DNA to germline. The CDR3 totals 14 residues. Trimming took 0 bases from V and 7 from J; bases not matched to a gene: 9. From germline, CDR1 is EGSNGY and CDR2 YDSYNSKV. The CDR3 DNA is TGTGCCACCTGGGACGGGCGGATGGAATATAAGAAACTCTTT. Its translation: CATWDGRMEYKKLF.

With respect to this clone: TCRdb lists the protein of a much larger clone for this DNA, which differs at residue 8, so this is likely a read error; the protein given here is translated from the DNA itself. The chain employs TRGV5 and TRGJP2. The CDR3 extends over 14 amino acids. Trimming cost V 0 bases and J 7 bases; bases outside gene matches: 5. Germline CDR1 VINAFY, CDR2 YDVSNSKD. The CDR3 loop reads CATWDRPNDWIKTF. The CDR3 nucleotides read TGTGCCACCTGGGACAGGCCTAATGATTGGATCAAGACGTTT.

Ten or more counts support this clone. A far larger clone is off by one base, so a read error is likely. Within the sample, other DNA sequences also encode this same CDR3. This chain connects TRGV9 to TRGJP. Since TCRdb gives no J gene, matching the DNA to germline was used here to assign it. Per germline, CDR1 GITISATS and CDR2 ISYDGTV (reference sequence). The CDR3 is 18 residues long. CDR3 nucleotides: TGTGCCTTGTGGGAGGTGTATAGCCCAAGGTTGGGCAAAAAGATCAAGGTATTT. Amino acids: CALWEVYSPRLGKKIKVF.

Concerning this clone itself: TCRdb records a much larger clone's protein for this DNA, with a difference at residue 3 that likely arises from a read error; the protein given is the translation of the DNA. The rearrangement uses TRGV4 and TRGJ1 or TRGJ2. Looked up from germline, CDR1 is EGSTGY and CDR2 is YDSYTSSV. The CDR3 consists of 11 residues. The CDR3 DNA follows: TGTGCCGCCTGGCGAAATTATAAGAAACTCTTT. Translation gives CAAWRNYKKLF.

Concerning this clone itself: A much bigger clone sits one base away, suggesting this may be a read error. The CDR3 region has the DNA TGTGCCACCTGGGATAGCCTTTATAATAAGGAACTCTTT. This gives the protein CATWDSLYNKELF. V gene assignment gives TRGV8, but the J gene was left uncalled. Germline values: CDR1 VENAVY, CDR2 YDSYNSRV. This CDR3 is built from 13 residues.

This clone was detected many times. The rearrangement links TRGV9 to TRGJ1 or TRGJ2. Unmatched junction bases numbered 4, after V lost 2 bases and J lost 3 bases. The CDR3 covers 13 residues. The germline CDR1 and CDR2 sequences are GITISATS and ISYDGTV (reference sequence). The CDR3 bases are TGTGCCTTGTGGGAGGGCGCTTATTATAAGAAACTCTTT. The encoded protein is CALWEGAYYKKLF.

As to this clone: The TCRdb protein, from a much larger clone, departs from this DNA's translation at residue 9, likely by read error; the protein shown derives from the DNA. The J gene is TRGJ1 or TRGJ2, the V gene TRGV4. TCRdb supplies no J gene; here it was assigned by aligning the nucleotide sequence to germline. CDR1 is EGSTGY, CDR2 YDSYTSSV, per germline. The junction had 12 bases not matched to a gene; V was cut back by 4 bases and J by 9 bases. The CDR3 totals 13 residues. The CDR3 DNA sequence: TGTGCCACCTGGGACTCTCTAAATTGTAAGAAACTCTTT. This codes for CATWDSLNCKKLF.

This clone was seen only a few times. This probably arose from a read error, given a far larger clone one base away. This chain joins TRGV4 and TRGJP2. The J gene comes from matching the DNA to germline here; TCRdb lacks it. The germline CDR1 and CDR2 sequences are EGSTGY and YDSYTSSV. CDR3 length equals 15 residues. CDR3 sequence: CATRDFASSDWIKTF. In nucleotides, the CDR3 is TGTGCCACCCGGGATTTTGCAAGTAGTGATTGGATCAAGACGTTT.

Regarding this clone: TCRdb's protein, taken from a much larger clone, differs from this DNA's translation at residue 4, likely owing to a read error; the protein displayed comes from the DNA. The chain is built from TRGV9 and TRGJ1 or TRGJ2. TCRdb gives no J gene; it was assigned here by matching the DNA to germline. Germline-derived CDR1 and CDR2 are GITISATS and ISYDGTV (reference sequence). The CDR3 totals 14 residues. The CDR3 spells CALREVWDYYKKLF. CDR3 coding DNA: TGTGCCTTGCGGGAGGTGTGGGATTATTATAAGAAACTCTTT.

This clone was detected ten times or more. Since a far larger clone is one base different, this is likely a read error. This specimen includes other DNA sequences encoding the same CDR3. No J gene was named, though the V gene is TRGV9. This CDR3 is built from 13 residues. Germline V gives CDR1 GITISATS, CDR2 ISYDGTV (reference sequence). The CDR3 nucleotides read TGTGCCTTGTGGGAGGATAATTATTATAAGAAGCTCTTT. Translated: CALWEDNYYKKLF.